This TCR beta chain was recovered during a study of blood T cell repertoires in COVID-19. Study summary: From T cells, B-cell-depleted T cells, or PBMCs came the material, which was cDNA or gDNA.

Authors' processing steps: Reference gene primer amplification gave estimated nucleated cell counts. Measured with immunoSEQ multiplex PCR; TCRdb has only the in-frame clones, and not every one. V, J and clone size reflect that table, while D and trimming were determined from the DNA. The table records around 430,000 clones, 87% of them present only once. Participants' reported clinical history set cohort assignment. Cohort 3 recovered donors had two negative PCRs, clearance, or symptom resolution. The clonotype originates from a woman between 50 and 59 years old who had recovered from COVID-19. Sequenced sample: PBMCs or T cells enriched from blood (not recorded which).

CDR3: CASSAGDPTNEKLFF. CDR3 nucleotide sequence: TGTGCCAGCAGCGCAGGGGATCCAACTAATGAAAAACTGTTTTTT. The rearrangement uses TRBV9 and TRBJ1-4; TRBD1 is a possible D gene (6 bases). Trimming took off 3 bases at V and 0 bases at J, with 9 bases between the two ends. Germline values: CDR1 SGDLS, CDR2 YYNGEE. The CDR3 runs 15 residues.